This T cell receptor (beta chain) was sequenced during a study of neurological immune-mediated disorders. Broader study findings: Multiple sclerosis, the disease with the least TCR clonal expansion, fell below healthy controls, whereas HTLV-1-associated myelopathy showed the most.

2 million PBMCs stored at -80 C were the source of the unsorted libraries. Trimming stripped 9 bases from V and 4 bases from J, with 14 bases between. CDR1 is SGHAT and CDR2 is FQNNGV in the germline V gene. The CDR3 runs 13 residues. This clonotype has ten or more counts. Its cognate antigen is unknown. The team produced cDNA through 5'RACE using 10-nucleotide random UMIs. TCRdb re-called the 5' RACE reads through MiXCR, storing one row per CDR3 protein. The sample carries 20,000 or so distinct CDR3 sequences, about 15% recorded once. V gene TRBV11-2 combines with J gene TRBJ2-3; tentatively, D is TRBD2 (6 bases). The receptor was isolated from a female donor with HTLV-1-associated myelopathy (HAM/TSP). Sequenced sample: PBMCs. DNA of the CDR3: TGTGCCAGTTTTGGAGGGAAGTCAGATACGCAGTATTTT. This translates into CASFGGKSDTQYF.